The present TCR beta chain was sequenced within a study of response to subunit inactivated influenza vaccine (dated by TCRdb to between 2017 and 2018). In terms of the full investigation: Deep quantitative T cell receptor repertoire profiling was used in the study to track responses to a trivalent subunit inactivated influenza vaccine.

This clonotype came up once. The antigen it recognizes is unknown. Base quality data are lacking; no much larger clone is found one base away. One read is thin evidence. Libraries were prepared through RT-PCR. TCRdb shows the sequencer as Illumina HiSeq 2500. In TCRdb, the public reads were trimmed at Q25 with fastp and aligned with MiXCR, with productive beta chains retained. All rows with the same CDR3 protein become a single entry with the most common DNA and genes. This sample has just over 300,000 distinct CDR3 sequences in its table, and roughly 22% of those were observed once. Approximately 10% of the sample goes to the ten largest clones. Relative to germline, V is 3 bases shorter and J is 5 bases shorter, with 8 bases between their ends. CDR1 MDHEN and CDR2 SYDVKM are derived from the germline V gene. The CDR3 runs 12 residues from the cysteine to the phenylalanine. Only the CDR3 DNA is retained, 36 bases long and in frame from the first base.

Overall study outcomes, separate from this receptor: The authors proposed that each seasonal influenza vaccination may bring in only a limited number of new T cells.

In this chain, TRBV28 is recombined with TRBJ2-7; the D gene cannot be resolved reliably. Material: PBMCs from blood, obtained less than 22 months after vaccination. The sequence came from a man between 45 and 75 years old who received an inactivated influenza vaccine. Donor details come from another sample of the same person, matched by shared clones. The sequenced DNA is TGTGCCAGCAGTTTTTCCCGGAACGAGCAGTACTTC. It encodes CASSFSRNEQYF.